This T cell receptor beta chain was sequenced during a study of control samples from healthy donors and cancer patients. Libraries were prepared by immunoSEQ multiplex PCR; TCRdb keeps only in-frame clonotypes and omits some of them. The sample has around 94,000 clones, 85% to 90% seen once. This clone occurred a few times. The CDR3 sequence is 13 residues long. V was pared by 10 bases and J by 5 bases, with 17 bases between. Germline assignment: CDR1 LGHDT and CDR2 YNNKEL (reference sequence). Sample: blood. This clonotype originated in a woman between 50 and 59 years old in good health. V and J are TRBV3-1 (or the pseudogene TRBV3-2) and TRBJ2-5, with a possible D match to TRBD2 (5 bases). In DNA form, the CDR3 reads TGTGCCACCGCCCCCCGGGGTGTGGAGACCCAGTACTTC. Translated, it gives CATAPRGVETQYF.